Included here is one TCR beta chain sequence, with context. Seattle patients were enrolled while actively infected and followed longitudinally. This CDR3 is built from 16 residues. J lost 4 bases, V lost 3 bases, and 9 bases had no gene match. Germline V gives CDR1 LNHNV, CDR2 YYDKDF (reference sequence). The data were obtained in a study of blood T cell repertoires in COVID-19. Background on the study: Material from acute and convalescent COVID-19 was sourced from the United States, Italy and Spain.

Only in-frame clones appear in the TCRdb table, and some are missing; sequencing was by immunoSEQ multiplex PCR. The sample carries about 150,000 clones, 65% to 90% recorded once. V gene TRBV15 combines with J gene TRBJ1-2; 9 nucleotides match TRBD1. Source material: peripheral blood. The sequence came from a woman in her sixties or seventies with COVID-19, enrolled during active disease. CDR3 protein: CATSRDKGQGSYGYTF. DNA of the CDR3: TGTGCCACCAGCAGGGACAAGGGACAGGGAAGCTATGGCTACACCTTC.